This record covers a single T cell receptor (beta chain). Its specificity is not known. The data are from a study of long-term antiretroviral therapy in people with HIV. Investigators performed immunoSEQ version v3.0 at survey level. Generated by immunoSEQ multiplex PCR, the TCRdb table keeps only in-frame clones and is missing some. The sample shows over 25,000 clones, about 82% of them seen only once. In each sample, about 0.95-11 million cryopreserved PBMC were present before DNA extraction. The study, taken as a whole, reports: CDR3 lengths in HIV samples spanned a narrower range than controls.

The TCR was taken from a man aged 18 to 30 with HIV. Source: unsorted PBMCs, taken 0.8 years before starting antiretroviral therapy.

DNA of the CDR3: TGCACCAGCAGCCAAGCCGCCTCGCTAGGGGAATCAGGGGAGACCCAGTACTTC. It is translated as CTSSQAASLGESGETQYF. The J gene is TRBJ2-5, the V gene TRBV1; the table's TRBD1 call for D was not verified on the DNA. TRBV1 is classified as a pseudogene. The CDR3 is made up of 18 amino acids.